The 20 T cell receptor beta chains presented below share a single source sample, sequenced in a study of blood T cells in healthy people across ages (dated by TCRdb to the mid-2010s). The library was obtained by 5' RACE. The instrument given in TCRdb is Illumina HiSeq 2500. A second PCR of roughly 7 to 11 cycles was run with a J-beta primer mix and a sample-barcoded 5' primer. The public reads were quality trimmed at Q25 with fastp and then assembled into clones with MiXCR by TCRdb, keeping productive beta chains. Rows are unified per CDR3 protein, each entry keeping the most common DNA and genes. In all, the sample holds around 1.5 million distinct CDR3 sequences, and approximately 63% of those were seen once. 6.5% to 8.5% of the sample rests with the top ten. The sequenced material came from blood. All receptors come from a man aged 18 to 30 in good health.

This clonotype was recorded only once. This CDR3 reads CASKTSESYNEQFF. CDR3 DNA: TGTGCCAGCAAAACTAGCGAATCTTACAATGAGCAGTTCTTC. The chain combines TRBV6-5 with TRBJ2-1; 7 bases align to TRBD2. CDR3 length: 14 residues. CDR1 and CDR2 (germline): MNHEY, SVGAGI. J lost 4 bases, V lost 7 bases, and 7 bases had no gene match.

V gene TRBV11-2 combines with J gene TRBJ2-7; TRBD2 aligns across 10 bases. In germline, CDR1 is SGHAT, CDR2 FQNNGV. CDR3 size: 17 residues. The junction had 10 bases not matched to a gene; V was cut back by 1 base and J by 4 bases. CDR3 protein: CASSLGSRLAGLYEQYF. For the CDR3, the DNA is TGTGCCAGCAGCTTAGGGTCCAGACTAGCGGGTTTATACGAGCAGTACTTC.

The chain's CDR3 is CSAAGIDFFSSGANVLTF. Written as DNA, the CDR3 is TGCAGTGCAGCAGGGATTGACTTCTTTAGCTCTGGGGCCAACGTCCTGACTTTC. This chain connects TRBV20-1 to TRBJ2-6; D might be TRBD1 (5 bases). The CDR3 runs 18 residues. Per germline, CDR1 DFQATT and CDR2 SNEGSKA (reference sequence). V lost 6 bases to trimming and J lost 0 bases, with 21 bases between them.

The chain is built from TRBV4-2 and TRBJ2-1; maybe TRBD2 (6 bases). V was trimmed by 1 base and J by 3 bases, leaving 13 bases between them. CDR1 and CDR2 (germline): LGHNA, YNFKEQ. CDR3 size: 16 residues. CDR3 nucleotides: TGTGCCAGCAGCCAAGTGGATGGAGGGAACTACAATGAGCAGTTCTTC. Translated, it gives CASSQVDGGNYNEQFF.

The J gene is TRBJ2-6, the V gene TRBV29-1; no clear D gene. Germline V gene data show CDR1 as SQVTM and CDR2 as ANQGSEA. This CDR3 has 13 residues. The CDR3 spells CSISSSGANVLTF. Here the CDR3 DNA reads TGCAGTATCAGTAGTTCTGGGGCCAACGTCCTGACTTTC.

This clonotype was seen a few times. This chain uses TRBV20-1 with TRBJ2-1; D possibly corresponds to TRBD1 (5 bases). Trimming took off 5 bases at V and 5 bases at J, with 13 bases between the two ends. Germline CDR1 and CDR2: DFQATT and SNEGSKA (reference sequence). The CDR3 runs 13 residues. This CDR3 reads CSALKGLHNEQFF. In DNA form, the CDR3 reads TGCAGTGCTCTAAAGGGGCTGCACAATGAGCAGTTCTTC.

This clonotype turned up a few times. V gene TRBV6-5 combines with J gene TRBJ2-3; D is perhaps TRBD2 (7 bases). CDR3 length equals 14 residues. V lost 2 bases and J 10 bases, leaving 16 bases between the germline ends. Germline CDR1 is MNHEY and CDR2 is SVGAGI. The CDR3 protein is CASSYEGGLYAQYF. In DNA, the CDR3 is TGTGCCAGCAGTTACGAGGGGGGGCTTTACGCGCAGTATTTT.

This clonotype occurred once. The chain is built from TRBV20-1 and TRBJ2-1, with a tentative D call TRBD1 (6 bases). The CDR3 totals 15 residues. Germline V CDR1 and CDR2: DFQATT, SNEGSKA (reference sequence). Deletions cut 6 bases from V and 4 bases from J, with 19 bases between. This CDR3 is CSAIGDNRNYNEQFF. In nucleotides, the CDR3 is TGCAGTGCAATCGGGGACAACCGCAATTACAATGAGCAGTTCTTC.

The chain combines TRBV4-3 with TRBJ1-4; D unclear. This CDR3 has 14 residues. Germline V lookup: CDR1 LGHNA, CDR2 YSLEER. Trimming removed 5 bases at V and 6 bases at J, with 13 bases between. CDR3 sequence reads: CASSKGRGDEKLFF. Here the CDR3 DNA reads TGCGCCAGCAGCAAAGGGCGGGGAGATGAAAAACTGTTTTTT.

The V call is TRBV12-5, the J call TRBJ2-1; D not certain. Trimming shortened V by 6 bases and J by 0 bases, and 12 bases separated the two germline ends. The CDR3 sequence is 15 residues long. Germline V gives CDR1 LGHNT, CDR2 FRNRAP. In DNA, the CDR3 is TGTGCTAGTGGCCTCGGACCCTACTCCTACAATGAGCAGTTCTTC. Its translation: CASGLGPYSYNEQFF.

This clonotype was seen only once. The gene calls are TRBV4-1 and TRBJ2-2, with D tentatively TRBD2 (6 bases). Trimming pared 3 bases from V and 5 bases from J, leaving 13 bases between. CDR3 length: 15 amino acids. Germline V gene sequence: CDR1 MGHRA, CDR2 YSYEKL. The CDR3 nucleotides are TGCGCCAGCAGCCAGGGCGGGGAGATTACCGGGGAGCTGTTTTTT. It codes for CASSQGGEITGELFF.

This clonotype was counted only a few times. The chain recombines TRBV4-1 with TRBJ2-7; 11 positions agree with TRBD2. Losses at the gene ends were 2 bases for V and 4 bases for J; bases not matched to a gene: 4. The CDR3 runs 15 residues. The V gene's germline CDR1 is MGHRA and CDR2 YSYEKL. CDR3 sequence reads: CASSQPGLAEYEQYF. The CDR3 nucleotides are TGCGCCAGCAGCCAACCGGGACTAGCGGAATACGAGCAGTACTTC.

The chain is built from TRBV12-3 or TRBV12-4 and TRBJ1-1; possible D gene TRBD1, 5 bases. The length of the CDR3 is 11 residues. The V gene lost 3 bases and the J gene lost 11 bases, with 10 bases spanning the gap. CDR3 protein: CASSFGRVAFF. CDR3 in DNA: TGTGCCAGCAGTTTCGGCAGGGTTGCTTTCTTT.

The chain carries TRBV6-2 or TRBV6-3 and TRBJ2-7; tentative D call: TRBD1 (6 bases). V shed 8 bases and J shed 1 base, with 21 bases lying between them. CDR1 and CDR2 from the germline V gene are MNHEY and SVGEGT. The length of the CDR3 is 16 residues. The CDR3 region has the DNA TGTGCCAGCGATCTCACAGGGAGAAGGTTGTCCTACGAGCAGTACTTC. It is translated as CASDLTGRRLSYEQYF.

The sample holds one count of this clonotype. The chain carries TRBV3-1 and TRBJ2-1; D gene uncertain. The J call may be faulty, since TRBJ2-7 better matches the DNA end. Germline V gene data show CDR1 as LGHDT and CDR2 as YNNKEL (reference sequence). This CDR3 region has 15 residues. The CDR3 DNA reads TGTGCCAGCAGCCAAGAAAGACGATCCTACTACGAGCAGTACTTC. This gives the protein CASSQERRSYYEQYF.

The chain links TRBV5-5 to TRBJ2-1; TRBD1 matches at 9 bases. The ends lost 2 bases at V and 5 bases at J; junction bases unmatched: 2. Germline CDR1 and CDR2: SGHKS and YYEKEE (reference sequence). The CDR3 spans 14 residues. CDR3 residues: CASSFRTGDNEQFF. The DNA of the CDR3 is TGTGCCAGCAGCTTCAGGACAGGGGACAATGAGCAGTTCTTC.

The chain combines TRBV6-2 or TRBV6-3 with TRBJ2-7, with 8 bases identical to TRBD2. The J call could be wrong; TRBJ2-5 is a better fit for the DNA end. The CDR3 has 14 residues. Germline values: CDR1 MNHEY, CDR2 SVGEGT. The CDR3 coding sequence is TGTGCCAGCAGTTCCGCGGGGGGATTAGGGACCCAGTACTTC. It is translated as CASSSAGGLGTQYF.

CDR3 residues: CASSLVSQGTYEQYF. The CDR3 DNA reads as TGTGCCAGCAGCTTGGTTTCACAGGGAACCTACGAGCAGTACTTC. The chain employs TRBV5-6 and TRBJ2-7, with D possibly matching TRBD1 (6 bases). Looked up from germline, CDR1 is SGHDT and CDR2 is YYEEEE. Trimming took off 0 bases at V and 2 bases at J, with 12 bases between the two ends. CDR3 length: 15 residues.

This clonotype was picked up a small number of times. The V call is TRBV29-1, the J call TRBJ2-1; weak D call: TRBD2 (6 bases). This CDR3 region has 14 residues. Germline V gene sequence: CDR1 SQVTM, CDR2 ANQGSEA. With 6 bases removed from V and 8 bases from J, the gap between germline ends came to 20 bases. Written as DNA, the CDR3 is TGCAGCGTCCGAAGGTCGGGGGTAAATGATGAGCAGTTCTTC. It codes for CSVRRSGVNDEQFF.

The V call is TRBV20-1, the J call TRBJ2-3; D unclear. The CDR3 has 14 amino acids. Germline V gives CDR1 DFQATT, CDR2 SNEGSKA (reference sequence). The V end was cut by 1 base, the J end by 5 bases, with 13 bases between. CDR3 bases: TGCAGTGCTAGAGTGCAGAACTACGGAGATACGCAGTATTTT. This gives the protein CSARVQNYGDTQYF.